Here is one T cell receptor (beta chain) with its context. The antigen it binds to is not known. Base qualities were left out, and no much larger clone turns up one base away. In Seattle, one collaborating source enrolled patients while the infection was active and tracked those patients longitudinally over the course of disease. Whole blood was collected in K2EDTA tubes by collaborating institutions according to the institutions' own protocols. For TCRbeta analysis, collaborators shipped samples as frozen whole blood, isolated PBMCs, or DNA extracted from either of those sample types. TCRbeta CDR3 regions were amplified from genomic DNA by means of the immunoSEQ Assay, a bias-controlled multiplex PCR. Turning to the authors' computational methods: The number of nucleated cells in each sample was estimated by amplification of reference gene primers within the assay. To quantify the absolute abundance of each unique TCRbeta CDR3 rearrangement, sequence reads were collapsed and filtered. For each sample, productive Simpson clonality was calculated by taking the square root of Simpson's diversity index across productive rearrangements. TCRdb limited this immuneACCESS table to in-frame rearrangements with V and J called. A share of clones is missing; checked studies link under half to unresolved V genes, and the rest is unexplained. From that table come the V and J calls and clone size; the DNA was used to work out D and trimming. This sample holds some 56,000 clones; 82% were observed only once. The ten biggest clones cover approximately 10% of the sample.

The sample originates from a study of blood T cell repertoires in COVID-19 (dated by TCRdb to 2019 to 2021). With regard to the full study: Samples covering the acute and convalescent phases of COVID-19 were provided by collaborators in the United States, Italy and Spain. The prospective study material was composed of cDNA or gDNA derived from T cells, B-cell-depleted T cells, or PBMCs. Deeply sampled blood TCRbeta repertoires from subjects exposed to, actively infected with, or recovered from COVID-19 were included in the dataset. The repertoires were made available in a free public database intended to serve as a resource for research on the immune response to SARS-CoV-2. Samples came from the ongoing ImmuneRACE study (first 160 participants) plus 1,254 subjects from 6 global collaborators. The sample metadata nearly always contained a de-identified subject ID, COVID-19 status, age in years and sex. HLA class I and class II types, where available, came from metadata supplied by the sample provider rather than from assay-based typing. General study outcomes and caveats: The amount of clinical and demographic metadata varied by source and participant and was provided uncurated.

Via the germline V gene (reference sequence), CDR1 is DFQATT and CDR2 SNEGSKA. The CDR3 goes from the cysteine to the phenylalanine over 11 residues. Just the 33-base CDR3 DNA is kept, in frame starting at base 1. V and J lose 3 bases and 7 bases, and a span of 9 bases separates them. This chain joins TRBV20-1 to TRBJ1-1, with the D segment identity uncertain. The TCR was taken from a man of 80 years or more with COVID-19, enrolled during active disease. The specimen was peripheral blood. The sequence in DNA is TGCAGTGCTAGGGAGGTAGGTGAAGCTTTCTTT. Translated, this gives CSAREVGEAFF.